A selection of T cell receptor beta chains follows, all from one sample in a study of cytomegalovirus exposure and HLA in healthy donors. Libraries were prepared by immunoSEQ multiplex PCR; TCRdb keeps only in-frame clonotypes and omits some of them. The sample shows some 85,000 clones, 76% of them seen only once. The sequencing sample was made of PBMCs. The receptor source for this set is a man aged 35 to 55 in good health and CMV-seronegative. Both conserved end residues are part of each CDR3. A D gene is named only where the DNA matches it firmly. Where a row states a size, it is once, few, many or the class of an expanded clone; other rows omit it.

v_gene,j_gene,d_gene,abundance,CDR3nt,CDR3aa
TRBV5-1,TRBJ2-3,TRBD1,-,TGCGCCAGCAGCTCCGCCCCCGGGACAGGTTTCACAGATACGCAGTATTTT,CASSSAPGTGFTDTQYF
TRBV2,TRBJ1-2,-,-,TGTGCCAGCAGTGAGACTGGGTGGGGGGACGGTGGCTACACCTTC,CASSETGWGDGGYTF
TRBV28,TRBJ2-1,TRBD1,-,TGTGCCAGCAGTCCTACAGGGGGCAATTCGAATGAGCAGTTCTTC,CASSPTGGNSNEQFF
TRBV4-1,TRBJ2-1,TRBD2,-,TGCGCCAGCAGCCTCCCCGCTAGCGGGGGGGAGCAGTTCTTC,CASSLPASGGEQFF
TRBV7-2,TRBJ1-1,-,-,TGTGCCAGCACCTCTCCGGGAGACCACAACCCTCGAGCTTTCTTT,CASTSPGDHNPRAFF
TRBV4-2,TRBJ2-3,TRBD1,-,TGTGCCAGCAGCCAGACCCGGACAGGGGGGGGGTTCACAGATACGCAGTATTTT,CASSQTRTGGGFTDTQYF
TRBV5-1,TRBJ2-1,TRBD2,-,TGCGCCAGCAGTTCTCGGGGAGCGGGGGTCCCCGGGGAGCAGTTCTTC,CASSSRGAGVPGEQFF
TRBV9,TRBJ2-3,-,-,TGTGCCAGCGGGGGGACCACTAGCACAGATACGCAGTATTTT,CASGGTTSTDTQYF
TRBV7-8,TRBJ2-7,-,-,TGTGCCAGCAGCTTAGGGACAGCGATCTACGAGCAGTACTTC,CASSLGTAIYEQYF
TRBV27,TRBJ1-5,TRBD1,-,TGTGCCAGCAGTTTAGGAGGGGGACAGGGGATCAATCAGCCCCAGCATTTT,CASSLGGGQGINQPQHF
TRBV18,TRBJ2-7,TRBD1,once,TGTGCCAGCTGCGGGACAGGGGGGGACTACGAGCAGTACTTC,CASCGTGGDYEQYF
TRBV6-6,TRBJ1-1,-,-,TGTGCCAGCAGTAACAGGGTTAGCACTGAAGCTTTCTTT,CASSNRVSTEAFF
TRBV9,TRBJ1-4,-,-,TGTGCCAGCAGCGCAGGACAGCCTCGAAATGAAAAACTGTTTTTT,CASSAGQPRNEKLFF
TRBV10-3,TRBJ1-2,-,-,TGTGCCATCAGCCAAGACAGGATTTCCTATGGCTACACCTTC,CAISQDRISYGYTF
TRBV5-6,TRBJ1-5,-,-,TGTGCCAGCAGCTTGGGTTCAGCGAATCAGCCCCAGCATTTT,CASSLGSANQPQHF
TRBV7-6,TRBJ1-4,TRBD1,-,TGTGCCAGCAGCCGGACAGGGGGCGCCGGTAATGAAAAACTGTTTTTT,CASSRTGGAGNEKLFF
TRBV4-2,TRBJ2-2,-,few,TGTGCCAGCAGCCAAGCAGCGGACTTCACCGGGGAGCTGTTTTTT,CASSQAADFTGELFF
TRBV14,TRBJ2-5,TRBD2,-,TGTGCCAGCAGCCAGGCGGGGGGGGAGACCCAGTACTTC,CASSQAGGETQYF
TRBV7-6,TRBJ2-2,-,-,TGTGCCAGCAGCGCCGAGCGAGATTTGGGCACCGGGGAGCTGTTTTTT,CASSAERDLGTGELFF
TRBV5-4,TRBJ2-2,-,-,TGTGCCAGCAGCTTGCTCCTGCGGGGGGAGCTGTTTTTT,CASSLLLRGELFF
TRBV4-1,TRBJ2-3,-,-,TGCGCCAGCAGCCCAACCCGGGTCGCAGATACGCAGTATTTT,CASSPTRVADTQYF
TRBV7-7,TRBJ2-7,TRBD1,-,TGTGCCAGCAGCCTTACAGGGGACCACGAGCAGTACTTC,CASSLTGDHEQYF
TRBV7-9,TRBJ2-3,TRBD2,-,TGTGCCAGCAGCGCCCCCGGGACTAGCATGACAGATACGCAGTATTTT,CASSAPGTSMTDTQYF
TRBV2,TRBJ2-7,-,few,TGTGCCAGCAGTGTACGGGGAGCAGGCGAGCAGTACTTC,CASSVRGAGEQYF
TRBV19,TRBJ1-4,TRBD1,-,TGTGCCAGTAGTATACTGGGGACAGGGGGCTTTGATGAAAAACTGTTTTTT,CASSILGTGGFDEKLFF
TRBV4-2,TRBJ1-1,TRBD1,-,TGTGCCAGCAGCCAATGGCAGGACAGGGAAGCTTTCTTT,CASSQWQDREAFF
TRBV7-8,TRBJ2-6,TRBD1,-,TGTGCCAGCAGCCCCCCACGTAGGGACAGGGGAGCTGGGGCCAACGTCCTGACTTTC,CASSPPRRDRGAGANVLTF
TRBV6-5,TRBJ1-5,-,-,TGTGCCAGCAGTTACGGCGGAAATAGCAATCAGCCCCAGCATTTT,CASSYGGNSNQPQHF
TRBV5-4,TRBJ1-6,TRBD1,-,TGTGCCAGCAGCTTTCGGACAGGGGGCGTTTCACCCCTCCACTTT,CASSFRTGGVSPLHF
TRBV7-8,TRBJ1-2,TRBD1,-,TGTGCCAGCAGACCGGGACAGGGGCCTCCTAACTATGGCTACACCTTC,CASRPGQGPPNYGYTF
TRBV9,TRBJ2-3,-,-,TGTGCCAGCAGCGTAGGGAGGGACCCGGGGGATACGCAGTATTTT,CASSVGRDPGDTQYF
TRBV15,TRBJ2-2,-,-,TGTGCCACCAGCAGAGAGGCCAGGGAAACCGGGGAGCTGTTTTTT,CATSREARETGELFF
TRBV5-5,TRBJ1-3,TRBD1,-,TGTGCCAGCAGCTCGGGTCAGGGGGCCAGCTCTGGAAACACCATATATTTT,CASSSGQGASSGNTIYF
TRBV11-2,TRBJ1-1,-,-,TGTGCCAGCAGCTTAGGGGGAAGGGGCACTGAAGCTTTCTTT,CASSLGGRGTEAFF
TRBV23-1,TRBJ1-5,-,once,TGCGCCGGGACCCGCGGGGGGAGCAATCAGCCCCAGCATTTT,CAGTRGGSNQPQHF
TRBV5-1,TRBJ2-7,-,-,TGCGCCAGCAGCTTCGGGGTCAGCCTAACCTACGAGCAGTACTTC,CASSFGVSLTYEQYF
TRBV19,TRBJ2-7,TRBD1,-,TGTGCCAGTAGTACGACGGGACAGGGGTCCTACGAGCAGTACTTC,CASSTTGQGSYEQYF
TRBV6-5,TRBJ2-7,TRBD1,few,TGTGCCAGCAGTTTTACCTTAGGACAGGGGGCTTACGAGCAGTACTTC,CASSFTLGQGAYEQYF
TRBV28,TRBJ1-4,TRBD1,-,TGTGCCAGCAGTTTAAAGTACAGGGGGCTTTCGGAAAAACTGTTTTTT,CASSLKYRGLSEKLFF
TRBV30,TRBJ1-4,TRBD1,few,TGTGCCTGGAGTGAGGGACAGAGGAGGGAAAAACTGTTTTTT,CAWSEGQRREKLFF
TRBV4-3,TRBJ2-3,-,-,TGCGCCAGCAGCCAGGACGGGACAACTAGGGTGGATACGCAGTATTTT,CASSQDGTTRVDTQYF
TRBV2,TRBJ1-5,-,-,TGTGCCAGCACCGACCGGGATAGCAATCAGCCCCAGCATTTT,CASTDRDSNQPQHF
TRBV4-1,TRBJ2-5,TRBD2,-,TGCGCCAGCAGCCTCGGGGGGGGTGAGCAGTACTTC,CASSLGGGEQYF
TRBV4-3,TRBJ2-7,-,-,TGCGCCAGCAGCCAAGATATCAGGGTCTACGAGCAGTACTTC,CASSQDIRVYEQYF
TRBV5-6,TRBJ1-2,-,once,TGTGCCAGCAGACGGAAGAATCAGGGGCAGGGCTACACCTTC,CASRRKNQGQGYTF
TRBV4-3,TRBJ2-3,TRBD2,-,TGCGCCAGCAGCCAAGATCGAGCGGGGGGAGATACGCAGTATTTT,CASSQDRAGGDTQYF
TRBV6-5,TRBJ1-1,-,-,TGTGCCAGCAGTTACTCGAAGGGGGTAAACACTGAAGCTTTCTTT,CASSYSKGVNTEAFF
TRBV7-9,TRBJ2-5,-,-,TGTGCCAGCAGCTTAGTGGTGGGTCGAGGAGAGACCCAGTACTTC,CASSLVVGRGETQYF
TRBV11-2,TRBJ2-5,-,-,TGTGCCAGCAGCTTAGCGGTCCATATGGGGGCAGAGACCCAGTACTTC,CASSLAVHMGAETQYF
TRBV5-5,TRBJ1-1,TRBD1,-,TGTGCCAGCAGCCCCAGGGGGAGCGAGAACACTGAAGCTTTCTTT,CASSPRGSENTEAFF
TRBV27,TRBJ2-7,-,-,TGTGCCAGCAGTGAGGCCAAGACTAGGGACTACGAGCAGTACTTC,CASSEAKTRDYEQYF
TRBV4-1,TRBJ1-3,-,-,TGCGCCAGCAGCCAAGAGGGGGACTACTCTGGAAACACCATATATTTT,CASSQEGDYSGNTIYF
TRBV2,TRBJ2-1,-,few,TGTGCCAGCAGCCCTTTACTAGAGGGTGAGCAGTTCTTC,CASSPLLEGEQFF
TRBV19,TRBJ2-7,TRBD2,-,TGTGCCAGTAGTATTCCGGGGGGTTACGAGCAGTACTTC,CASSIPGGYEQYF
TRBV7-3,TRBJ2-7,TRBD2,-,TGTGCCAGCGGCTCGGGACTAGCCTACGAGCAGTACTTC,CASGSGLAYEQYF
TRBV7-3,TRBJ2-5,-,-,TGTGCCAGCAGCTCGACTAGTCAGGAGACCCAGTACTTC,CASSSTSQETQYF
TRBV5-1,TRBJ2-5,TRBD2,-,TGCGCCAGCAGCCAAGCGCCGGGGGGGCAAGAGACCCAGTACTTC,CASSQAPGGQETQYF
TRBV6-5,TRBJ2-7,TRBD1,few,TGTGCCAGCAGTTACACGACAGGGCCGGCCTACGAGCAGTACTTC,CASSYTTGPAYEQYF
TRBV10-3,TRBJ1-1,-,-,TGTGCCATCAGTGAACGGGTGAACACTGAAGCTTTCTTT,CAISERVNTEAFF